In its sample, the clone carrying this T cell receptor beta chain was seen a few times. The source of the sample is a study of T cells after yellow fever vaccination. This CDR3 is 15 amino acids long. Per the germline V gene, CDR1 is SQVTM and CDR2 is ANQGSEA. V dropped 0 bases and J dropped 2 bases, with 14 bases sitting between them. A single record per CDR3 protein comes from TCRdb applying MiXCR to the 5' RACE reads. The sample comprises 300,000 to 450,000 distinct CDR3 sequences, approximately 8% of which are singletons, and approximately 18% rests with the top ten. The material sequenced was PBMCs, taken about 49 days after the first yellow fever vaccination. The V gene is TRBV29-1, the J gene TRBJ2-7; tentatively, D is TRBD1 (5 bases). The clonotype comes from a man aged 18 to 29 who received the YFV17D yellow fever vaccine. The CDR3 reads CSVEDRETATYEQYF. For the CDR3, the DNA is TGCAGCGTTGAAGATCGAGAGACAGCCACCTACGAGCAGTACTTC.